This TCR beta chain comes out of a study of response to subunit inactivated influenza vaccine. One entry per CDR3 protein results from TCRdb running MiXCR on the RT-PCR reads. The sample includes 560,000 or so distinct CDR3 sequences, around 8% seen only once; the top ten take 10% to 15%. This clonotype came up a few times. Its antigen remains unidentified. General observations from the study: Authors suggested that a seasonal influenza vaccination recruits few new T cells each time.

The specimen was PBMCs from blood, collected less than 25 months after vaccination. The TCR comes from a man in his fifties or sixties who received an inactivated influenza vaccine.

CDR3 DNA: TGCGCCAGCAGCCAAGATTGGCGGGGGGGCCGGGAGACCCAGTACTTC. It translates to CASSQDWRGGRETQYF. This rearrangement joins TRBV4-1 to TRBJ2-5; 9 nucleotides line up with TRBD2. The germline V gene encodes CDR1 MGHRA and CDR2 YSYEKL. The V segment lost 0 bases and the J segment 5 bases; nucleotides outside the gene matches: 7. CDR3 size: 16 residues.